This T cell receptor (beta chain) appears in the sequencing data of a study of T cell responses to AZD1222 COVID-19 vaccine. Whole-study findings and limits: The study identified only five to seven AZD1222 recipients as seropositive at baseline.

Some clones are missing from TCRdb's copy, which holds only in-frame ones; the method was immunoSEQ multiplex PCR. Among around 88,000 clones, about nine tenths were seen once, and the ten largest hold approximately 2.6%. This clone was seen a few times. Its antigen is not identified. The same CDR3 is also encoded by other DNA sequences in this sample. The CDR3 covers 12 residues. V was cut by 6 bases and J by 3 bases, with 9 bases left in between. Germline assignment: CDR1 MNHEY and CDR2 SVGEGT. This receptor was taken from an adult in good health. This chain links TRBV6-2 or TRBV6-3 with TRBJ2-7; no clear D gene. The sequencing used peripheral blood, collected on day 0 of MenACWY control vaccination. The DNA for the CDR3 is TGTGCCAGCAGCCTAAGGGACTACGAGCAGTACTTC. Residues: CASSLRDYEQYF.